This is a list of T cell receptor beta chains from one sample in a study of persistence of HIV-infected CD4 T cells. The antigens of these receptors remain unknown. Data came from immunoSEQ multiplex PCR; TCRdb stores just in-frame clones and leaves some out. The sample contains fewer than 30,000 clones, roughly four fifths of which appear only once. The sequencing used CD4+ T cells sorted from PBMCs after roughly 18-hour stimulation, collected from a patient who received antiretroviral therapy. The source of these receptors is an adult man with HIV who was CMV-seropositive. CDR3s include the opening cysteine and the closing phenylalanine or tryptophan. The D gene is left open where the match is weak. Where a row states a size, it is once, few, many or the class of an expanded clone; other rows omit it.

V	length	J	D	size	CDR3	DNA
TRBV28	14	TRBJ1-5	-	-	CASSFRGLNQPQHF	TGTGCCAGCAGTTTTAGAGGGCTCAATCAGCCCCAGCATTTT
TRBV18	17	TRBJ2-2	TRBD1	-	CASSYRPQGVNTGELFF	TGTGCCAGCTCATATCGCCCACAGGGGGTGAACACCGGGGAGCTGTTTTTT
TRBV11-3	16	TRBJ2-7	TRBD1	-	CASSLEMGQGDYEQYF	TGTGCCAGCAGCTTGGAGATGGGACAGGGGGACTACGAGCAGTACTTC
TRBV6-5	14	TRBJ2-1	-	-	CASSPGLTNNEQFF	TGTGCCAGCAGCCCGGGGTTGACAAACAATGAGCAGTTCTTC
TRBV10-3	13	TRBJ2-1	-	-	CAISARGDNEQFF	TGTGCCATCAGTGCCAGGGGAGACAATGAGCAGTTCTTC
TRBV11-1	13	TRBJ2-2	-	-	CASSLDAGGELFF	TGTGCCAGCAGCTTAGACGCTGGCGGGGAGCTGTTTTTT
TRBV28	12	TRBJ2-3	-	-	CASSLRPDTQYF	TGTGCCAGCAGTTTACGCCCAGATACGCAGTATTTT
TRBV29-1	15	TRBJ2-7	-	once	CSVGGTLKSSYEQYF	TGCAGCGTTGGCGGGACACTAAAGAGCTCCTACGAGCAGTACTTC
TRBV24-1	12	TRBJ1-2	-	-	CATRGSGYGYTF	TGTGCCACCCGAGGGAGCGGCTATGGCTACACCTTC
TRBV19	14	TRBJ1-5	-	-	CATIHPRDHQPQHF	TGTGCCACCATTCACCCCCGGGACCATCAGCCCCAGCATTTT
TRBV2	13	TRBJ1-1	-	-	CASSVVQNTEAFF	TGTGCCAGCAGTGTAGTACAGAACACTGAAGCTTTCTTT
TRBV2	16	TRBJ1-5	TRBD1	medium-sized	CASNQQGARANQPQHF	TGTGCCAGCAATCAACAGGGGGCGAGAGCTAATCAGCCCCAGCATTTT
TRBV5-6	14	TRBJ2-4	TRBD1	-	CASSSTGLRNIQYF	TGTGCCAGCAGCTCGACAGGGCTTCGTAACATTCAGTACTTC
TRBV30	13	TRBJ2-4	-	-	CAWAPGHENIQYF	TGTGCCTGGGCTCCGGGACACGAAAACATTCAGTACTTC
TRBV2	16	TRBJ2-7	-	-	CASSDVVNRIPYEQYF	TGTGCCAGCAGTGACGTGGTGAACAGGATTCCTTACGAGCAGTACTTC
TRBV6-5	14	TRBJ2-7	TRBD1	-	CASRRTGPSDEQYF	TGTGCCAGCAGACGGACAGGTCCTTCGGACGAGCAGTACTTC
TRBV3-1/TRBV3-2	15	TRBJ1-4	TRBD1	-	CASSRPGQRNEKLFF	TGTGCCAGCAGCCGCCCGGGACAGCGTAATGAAAAACTGTTTTTT
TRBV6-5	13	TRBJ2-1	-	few	CASSYWAGERQFF	TGTGCCAGCAGTTACTGGGCAGGGGAGAGGCAGTTCTTC
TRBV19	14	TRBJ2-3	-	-	CASTPANRPDTQYF	TGTGCCAGTACTCCCGCTAATCGTCCGGATACGCAGTATTTT
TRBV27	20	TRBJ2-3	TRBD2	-	CASSLEGSGGATTSTDTQYF	TGTGCCAGCAGTTTAGAGGGTAGCGGGGGGGCGACAACTAGCACAGATACGCAGTATTTT